A selection of T cell receptor beta chains follows, all from one sample in a study of blood T cell repertoires in COVID-19. TCRdb keeps only in-frame clones here, not all; method: immunoSEQ multiplex PCR. The table lists about 370,000 clones, about 89% of them singletons. The sample was peripheral blood. These receptors all come from a woman aged 25-40 years with COVID-19, enrolled during active disease. Both conserved end residues are part of each CDR3. A D gene is named only where the DNA matches it firmly. Where a row states a size, it is once, few, many or the class of an expanded clone; other rows omit it.

V	J	size	D	CDR3	DNA
TRBV4-3	TRBJ2-7	once	-	CASSPWLAYEQYF	TGCGCCAGCAGCCCTTGGCTCGCCTACGAGCAGTACTTC
TRBV19	TRBJ2-1	-	-	CASSISRQDTRNEQFF	TGTGCCAGTAGTATATCCCGGCAGGACACGAGGAATGAGCAGTTCTTC
TRBV28	TRBJ2-7	-	-	CASRTIAGGSYEQYF	TGTGCCAGCAGAACCATAGCAGGAGGGAGTTACGAGCAGTACTTC
TRBV28	TRBJ2-7	-	TRBD1	CASSQPGQGYEQYF	TGTGCCAGCAGTCAACCGGGACAGGGGTACGAGCAGTACTTC
TRBV2	TRBJ2-2	-	-	CASMRETNTGELFF	TGTGCCAGCATGAGGGAGACGAACACCGGGGAGCTGTTTTTT
TRBV30	TRBJ2-7	-	-	CAWSPQSNLYEQYF	TGTGCCTGGAGCCCCCAGTCGAACCTCTACGAGCAGTACTTC
TRBV4-3	TRBJ1-2	few	TRBD1	CASSQDHRGNYGYTF	TGCGCCAGCAGCCAAGATCACAGGGGCAACTATGGCTACACCTTC
TRBV9	TRBJ2-2	few	-	CASSVGHFNTGELFF	TGTGCCAGCAGCGTAGGCCACTTCAACACCGGGGAGCTGTTTTTT
TRBV6-5	TRBJ1-1	-	TRBD1	CASSFRTGARTEAFF	TGTGCCAGCAGTTTCCGTACAGGGGCGAGGACTGAAGCTTTCTTT
TRBV10-3	TRBJ1-2	-	-	CAISEQRTYGYTF	TGTGCCATCAGCGAACAGCGGACCTATGGCTACACCTTC
TRBV4-1	TRBJ2-7	-	TRBD2	CASSQGTSGSAYEQYF	TGCGCCAGCAGCCAGGGGACTAGCGGGAGCGCCTACGAGCAGTACTTC
TRBV2	TRBJ1-1	-	-	CASSQNTEAFF	TGTGCCAGCAGTCAGAACACTGAAGCTTTCTTT
TRBV9	TRBJ2-3	-	-	CASSVVGAKDTQYF	TGTGCCAGCAGCGTAGTGGGGGCCAAGGATACGCAGTATTTT
TRBV6-5	TRBJ1-6	-	-	CASSYRGSDSPLHF	TGTGCCAGCAGTTACAGGGGGTCGGATTCACCCCTCCACTTT
TRBV3-1/TRBV3-2	TRBJ2-5	-	TRBD2	CASGVLAGVQETQYF	TGTGCCAGCGGGGTTTTGGCGGGGGTCCAAGAGACCCAGTACTTC
TRBV19	TRBJ1-2	-	-	CASSIDAGVSGGDTF	TGTGCCAGTAGTATAGATGCGGGGGTGAGTGGAGGCGACACCTTC
TRBV15	TRBJ2-3	-	TRBD2	CATSKGGRVTDTQYF	TGTGCCACCAGCAAGGGCGGGAGAGTCACAGATACGCAGTATTTT
TRBV30	TRBJ1-2	once	-	CAWRAGLRGYTF	TGTGCCTGGAGAGCGGGGCTACGAGGCTACACCTTC
TRBV2	TRBJ1-2	-	TRBD1	CASRPGTGDGYTF	TGTGCCAGCAGGCCTGGGACAGGGGATGGCTACACCTTC
TRBV5-1	TRBJ2-7	-	TRBD1	CASSLAPGQGYEQYF	TGCGCCAGCAGTTTAGCACCGGGACAGGGCTACGAGCAGTACTTC
TRBV30	TRBJ1-2	-	-	CAWSTQKNYGYTF	TGTGCCTGGAGTACACAAAAAAACTATGGCTACACCTTC
TRBV5-8	TRBJ2-5	-	TRBD2	CASSFGGGADGTQYF	TGTGCCAGCAGCTTCGGGGGGGGCGCGGACGGGACCCAGTACTTC
TRBV6-5	TRBJ2-1	-	TRBD2	CASRPNPGLPNEQFF	TGTGCCAGCAGACCAAATCCGGGACTACCTAATGAGCAGTTCTTC
TRBV4-1	TRBJ2-1	-	TRBD1	CASSHQDRPYEQFF	TGCGCCAGCAGCCACCAGGACAGGCCGTATGAGCAGTTCTTC
TRBV11-1	TRBJ2-5	-	-	CASGDWKGETQYF	TGTGCCAGCGGAGACTGGAAGGGGGAGACCCAGTACTTC
TRBV27	TRBJ2-7	-	-	CASSLSGSYEQYF	TGTGCCAGCAGTTTATCGGGGAGCTACGAGCAGTACTTC
TRBV5-6	TRBJ2-1	-	TRBD2	CASSLPGLAGPHSYNEQFF	TGTGCCAGCAGCTTACCGGGACTAGCGGGACCCCATTCCTACAATGAGCAGTTCTTC
TRBV30	TRBJ2-1	once	-	CAWSGHSYNEQFF	TGTGCCTGGAGTGGGCACTCCTACAATGAGCAGTTCTTC
TRBV3-1/TRBV3-2	TRBJ2-3	-	TRBD2	CASSQVLAVATDTQYF	TGTGCCAGCAGCCAAGTACTAGCGGTCGCCACAGATACGCAGTATTTT
TRBV19	TRBJ2-7	-	TRBD1	CASSIGTRQGREQYF	TGTGCCAGTAGTATCGGGACCCGACAGGGGAGGGAGCAGTACTTC
TRBV4-1	TRBJ2-2	-	TRBD2	CASSQLGLADTGELFF	TGCGCCAGCAGCCAGTTGGGACTAGCGGACACCGGGGAGCTGTTTTTT
TRBV5-4	TRBJ2-1	-	TRBD2	CASSPSTSGRIYNEQFF	TGTGCCAGCAGCCCCTCTACTAGCGGGAGAATCTACAATGAGCAGTTCTTC
TRBV5-4	TRBJ2-2	-	-	CASSLPQGNTGELFF	TGTGCCAGCAGCTTGCCGCAGGGGAACACCGGGGAGCTGTTTTTT
TRBV18	TRBJ1-3	once	-	CASSPSNGGSYSGNTIYF	TGTGCCAGCTCACCATCTAATGGCGGTTCTTACTCTGGAAACACCATATATTTT
TRBV28	TRBJ1-4	-	-	CASSYPGTRELFF	TGTGCCAGCAGTTACCCCGGGACAAGGGAACTGTTTTTT